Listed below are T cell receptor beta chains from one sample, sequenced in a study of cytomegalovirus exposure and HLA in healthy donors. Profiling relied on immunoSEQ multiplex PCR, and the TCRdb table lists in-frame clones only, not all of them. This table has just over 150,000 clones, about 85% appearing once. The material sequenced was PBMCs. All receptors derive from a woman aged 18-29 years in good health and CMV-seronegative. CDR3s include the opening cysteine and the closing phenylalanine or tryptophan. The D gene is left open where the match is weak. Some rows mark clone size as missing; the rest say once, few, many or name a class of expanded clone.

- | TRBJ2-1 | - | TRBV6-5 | TGTGCCAGCAGCCGCGGGACTTCCTACAATGAGCAGTTCTTC | CASSRGTSYNEQFF
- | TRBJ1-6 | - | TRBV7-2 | TGTGCCAGCAGCCTCGGACAGCCTAATTCACCCCTCCACTTT | CASSLGQPNSPLHF
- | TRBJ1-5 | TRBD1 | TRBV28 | TGTGCCAGCAAGCACGGGGACAGGGCGGATCAGCCCCAGCATTTT | CASKHGDRADQPQHF
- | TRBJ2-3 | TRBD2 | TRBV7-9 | TGTGCCAGCAGCTCCACTAGCGGGGGTCAAGATACGCAGTATTTT | CASSSTSGGQDTQYF
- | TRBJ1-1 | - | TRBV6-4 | TGTGCCAGCAGTGGGCAGGCAGGCACTGAAGCTTTCTTT | CASSGQAGTEAFF
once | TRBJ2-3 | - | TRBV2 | TGTGCCAGCAGTGCTGTTGATACGCAGTATTTT | CASSAVDTQYF
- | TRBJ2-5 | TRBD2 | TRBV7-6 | TGTGCCAGCAGCCCTAGCTGGGCGGGGGGGGAAGAGACCCAGTACTTC | CASSPSWAGGEETQYF
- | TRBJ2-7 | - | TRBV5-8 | TGTGCCAGCAGCTTGGCCGGACTCCCATCCTACGAGCAGTACTTC | CASSLAGLPSYEQYF
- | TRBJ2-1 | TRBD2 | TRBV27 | TGTGCCAGCAGTCTGGGACTAGCGGGAGGGCCCGCAAACAATGAGCAGTTCTTC | CASSLGLAGGPANNEQFF
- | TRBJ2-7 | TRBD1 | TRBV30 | TGTGCCTTGGACAGGGCATCCTACGAGCAGTACTTC | CALDRASYEQYF
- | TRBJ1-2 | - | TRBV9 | TGTGCCAGCAGCCCTCCACGGGGGGCGCAACCCCATGGCTACACCTTC | CASSPPRGAQPHGYTF
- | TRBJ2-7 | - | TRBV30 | TGTGCCTGGAGTTTGATTACAGGGGAGGCCTACGAGCAGTACTTC | CAWSLITGEAYEQYF
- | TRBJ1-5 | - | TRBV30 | TGTGCCTGGACTTCTTACCGGGTGAATCAGCCCCAGCATTTT | CAWTSYRVNQPQHF
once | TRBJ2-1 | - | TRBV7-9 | TGTGCCAGCAGCTTAGGTACCTACAATGAGCAGTTCTTC | CASSLGTYNEQFF
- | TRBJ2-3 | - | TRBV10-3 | TGTGCCATCAGTGAGTCGGCAGGGCTGACCACAGATACGCAGTATTTT | CAISESAGLTTDTQYF
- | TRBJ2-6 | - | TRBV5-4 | TGTGCCAGCTCTATGGGGGGTGCTGGGGCCAACGTCCTGACTTTC | CASSMGGAGANVLTF
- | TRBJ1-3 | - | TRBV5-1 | TGCGCCAGCAGCTTGGTGGGGCTCGGAAACACCATATATTTT | CASSLVGLGNTIYF
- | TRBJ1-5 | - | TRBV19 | TGTGCCAGTAGTAACCCTGGACATCTTAGCAATCAGCCCCAGCATTTT | CASSNPGHLSNQPQHF
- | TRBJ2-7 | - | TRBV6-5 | TGTGCCAGCAGTTACGCGGAAGGGGCCGAGCAGTACTTC | CASSYAEGAEQYF
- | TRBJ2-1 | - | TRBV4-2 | TGTGCCAGCAGCCCATCGACAGCTGTAAGCTCCTACAATGAGCAGTTCTTC | CASSPSTAVSSYNEQFF
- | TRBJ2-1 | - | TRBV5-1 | TGCGCCAGCAGCACCTCGGGGTCTAGCTCCTACAATGAGCAGTTCTTC | CASSTSGSSSYNEQFF
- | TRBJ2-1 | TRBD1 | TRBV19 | TGTGCCAGTAGTTTACAGGGGGACTACAATGAGCAGTTCTTC | CASSLQGDYNEQFF
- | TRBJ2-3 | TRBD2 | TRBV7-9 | TGTGCCAGCAGCTCCTTGACTAGCGGGGCTCTTACGCAGTATTTT | CASSSLTSGALTQYF
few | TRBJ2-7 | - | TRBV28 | TGTGCCAGCAGTTTATTTAAAACCTACGAGCAGTACTTC | CASSLFKTYEQYF
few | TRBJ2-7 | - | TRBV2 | TGTGCCAGCAGTGTGGGAGTTCGCTACGAGCAGTACTTC | CASSVGVRYEQYF
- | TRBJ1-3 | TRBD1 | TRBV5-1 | TGCGCCAGCACCCAGACAGGGGGCGAGGACACCATATATTTT | CASTQTGGEDTIYF
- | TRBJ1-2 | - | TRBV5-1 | TGCGCCAGCAGCCCTCAGGGCCTCTATGGCTACACCTTC | CASSPQGLYGYTF
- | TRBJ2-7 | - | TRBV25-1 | TGTGCCAGCAGTGCCGACGGGAGCTCCTACGAGCAGTACTTC | CASSADGSSYEQYF
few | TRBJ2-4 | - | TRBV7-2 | TGTGCCAGCAGCTTTGGGGGCACCAGGGGTAAAAACATTCAGTACTTC | CASSFGGTRGKNIQYF
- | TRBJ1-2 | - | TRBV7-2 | TGTGCCAGCAGCTTAGTTGCAGGGCTGTCCGGCTACACCTTC | CASSLVAGLSGYTF
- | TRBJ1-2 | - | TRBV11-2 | TGTGCCAGCGGCCGAAACAACTGGAGATACTATGGCTACACCTTC | CASGRNNWRYYGYTF
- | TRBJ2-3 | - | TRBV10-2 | TGCGCCAGCAGGCTACAGGGACATGCCGCTAGCACAGATACGCAGTATTTT | CASRLQGHAASTDTQYF
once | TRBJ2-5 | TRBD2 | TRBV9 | TGTGCCGGCAACCCAAGCGGGAGGGCAGAGACCCAGTACTTC | CAGNPSGRAETQYF
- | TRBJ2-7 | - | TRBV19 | TGTGCTAGTAGTATCTTCGGGACGGGAGAGAACGAGCAGTACTTC | CASSIFGTGENEQYF
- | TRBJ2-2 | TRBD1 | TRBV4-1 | TGCGCCAGCAGCCAAGCGGCGACAGGGGGCCTCCCCGGGGAGCTGTTTTTT | CASSQAATGGLPGELFF
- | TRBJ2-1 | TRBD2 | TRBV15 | TGTGCCACCAGCAGAGATAGGCTAGCGGCATACAATGAGCAGTTCTTC | CATSRDRLAAYNEQFF
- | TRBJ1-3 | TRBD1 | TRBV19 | TGTGCCAGTAGTGCCAGGACAGGCGGAAACACCATATATTTT | CASSARTGGNTIYF
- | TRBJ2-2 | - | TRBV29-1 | TGCAGCGTTGGGTCCAGTCCGAACACCGGGGAGCTGTTTTTT | CSVGSSPNTGELFF
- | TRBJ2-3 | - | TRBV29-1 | TGCAGCGTCACACAGGGAATGGGGGATACGCAGTATTTT | CSVTQGMGDTQYF
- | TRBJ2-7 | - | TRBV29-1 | TGCAGCGGCAGGGATCTTTACGAGCAGTACTTC | CSGRDLYEQYF
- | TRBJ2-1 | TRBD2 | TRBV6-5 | TGTGCCAGCAGTTATGGGGGGACTAGCGGGAGATATGAGCAGTTCTTC | CASSYGGTSGRYEQFF
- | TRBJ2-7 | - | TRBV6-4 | TGTGCCAGCAGTGGGGGGACTCACCTCTCCAAATACGAGCAGTACTTC | CASSGGTHLSKYEQYF
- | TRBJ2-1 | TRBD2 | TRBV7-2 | TGTGCCAGCAGCCCAGGGCCAGCGGGGATCTACAATGAGCAGTTCTTC | CASSPGPAGIYNEQFF
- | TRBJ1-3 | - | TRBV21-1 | TGTGCCAGCCCGAAGGGGGCCGGAAACACCATATATTTT | CASPKGAGNTIYF
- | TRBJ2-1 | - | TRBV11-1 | TGTGCCAGCAGCCCCGCGGAAGGCTACAATGAGCAGTTCTTC | CASSPAEGYNEQFF
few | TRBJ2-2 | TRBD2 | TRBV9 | TGTGCCAGCAGCTCGGACCTGCTGGCGGGAGCTGGGGAGCTGTTTTTT | CASSSDLLAGAGELFF
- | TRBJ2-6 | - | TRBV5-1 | TGCGCCAGCAGGGCGGCCCGGTATGGCCGCCTGTTACCTGGGGCCAACGTCCTGACTTTC | CASRAARYGRLLPGANVLTF
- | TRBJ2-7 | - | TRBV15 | TGTGCCACCAGCAGTGGTAGCGGAGGGGACTACGAGCAGTACTTC | CATSSGSGGDYEQYF
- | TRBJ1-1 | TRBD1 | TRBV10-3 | TGTGCCATCAGTGAACAGACAGGGGGAACTGAAGCTTTCTTT | CAISEQTGGTEAFF
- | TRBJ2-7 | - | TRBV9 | TGTGCCAGCAGCGTAGGGAATGGACAGAGCGAGCAGTACTTC | CASSVGNGQSEQYF
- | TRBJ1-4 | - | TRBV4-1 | TGCGCCAGCAGCCAAGACTTGAGGGAAAAACTGTTTTTT | CASSQDLREKLFF
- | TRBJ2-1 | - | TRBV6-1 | TGTGCCAGCAGGAGGGGGGGGAGCTCCTACAATGAGCAGTTCTTC | CASRRGGSSYNEQFF
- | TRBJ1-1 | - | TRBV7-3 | TGTGCCAGCAGCTTTGGCGGGAACACTGAAGCTTTCTTT | CASSFGGNTEAFF